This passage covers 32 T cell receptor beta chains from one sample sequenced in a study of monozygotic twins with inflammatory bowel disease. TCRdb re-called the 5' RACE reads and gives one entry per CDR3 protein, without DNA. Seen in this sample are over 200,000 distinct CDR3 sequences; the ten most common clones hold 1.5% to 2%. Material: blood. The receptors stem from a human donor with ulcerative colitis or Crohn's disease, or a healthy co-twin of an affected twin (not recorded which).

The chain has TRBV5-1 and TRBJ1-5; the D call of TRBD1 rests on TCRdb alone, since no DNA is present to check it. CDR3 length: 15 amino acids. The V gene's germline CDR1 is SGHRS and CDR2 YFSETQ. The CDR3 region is CASSLETGWGQPQHF. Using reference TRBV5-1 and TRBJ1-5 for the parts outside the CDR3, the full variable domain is KAGVTQTPRYLIKTRGQQVTLSCSPISGHRSVSWYQQTPGQGLQFLFEYFSETQRNKGNFPGRFSGRQFSNSRSEMNVSTLELGDSALYLCASSLETGWGQPQHFGDGTRLSIL.

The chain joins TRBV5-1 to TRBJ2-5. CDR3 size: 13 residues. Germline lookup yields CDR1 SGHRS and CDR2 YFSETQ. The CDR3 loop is CASSLDPLETQYF.

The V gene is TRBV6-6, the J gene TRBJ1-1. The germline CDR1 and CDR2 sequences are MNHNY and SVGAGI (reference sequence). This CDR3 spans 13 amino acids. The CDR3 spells CASSSQVHTEAFF.

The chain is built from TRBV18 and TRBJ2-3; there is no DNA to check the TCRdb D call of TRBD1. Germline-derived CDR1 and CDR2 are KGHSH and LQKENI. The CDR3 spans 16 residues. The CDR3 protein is CASSPPSGSRADTQYF.

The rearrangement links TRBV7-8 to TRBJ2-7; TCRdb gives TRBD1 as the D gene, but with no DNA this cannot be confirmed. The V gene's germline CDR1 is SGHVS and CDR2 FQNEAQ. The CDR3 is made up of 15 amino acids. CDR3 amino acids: CASSFGSRQLNEQYF.

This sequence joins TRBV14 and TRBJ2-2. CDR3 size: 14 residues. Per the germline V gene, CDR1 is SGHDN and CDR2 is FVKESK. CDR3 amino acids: CASSQDQNTGELFF.

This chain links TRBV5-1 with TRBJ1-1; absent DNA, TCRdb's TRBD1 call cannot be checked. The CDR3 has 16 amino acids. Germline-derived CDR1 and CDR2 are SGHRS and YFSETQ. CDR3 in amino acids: CASSLDGAGGTTEAFF.

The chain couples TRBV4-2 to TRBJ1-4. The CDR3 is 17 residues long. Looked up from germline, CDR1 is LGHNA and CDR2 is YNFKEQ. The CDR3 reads CASSRGDGAAVYEKLFF.

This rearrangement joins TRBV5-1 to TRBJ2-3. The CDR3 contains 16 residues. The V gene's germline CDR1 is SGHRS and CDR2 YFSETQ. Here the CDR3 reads CASSFAVTVNTDTQYF. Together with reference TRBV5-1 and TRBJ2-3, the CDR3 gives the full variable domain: KAGVTQTPRYLIKTRGQQVTLSCSPISGHRSVSWYQQTPGQGLQFLFEYFSETQRNKGNFPGRFSGRQFSNSRSEMNVSTLELGDSALYLCASSFAVTVNTDTQYFGPGTRLTVL.

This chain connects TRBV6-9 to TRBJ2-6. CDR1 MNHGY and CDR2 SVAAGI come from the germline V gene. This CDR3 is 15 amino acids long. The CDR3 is CASSYSYGGANVLTF.

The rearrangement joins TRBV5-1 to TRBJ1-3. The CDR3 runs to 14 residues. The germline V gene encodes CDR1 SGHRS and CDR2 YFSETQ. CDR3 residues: CASSFDMAGNTIYF.

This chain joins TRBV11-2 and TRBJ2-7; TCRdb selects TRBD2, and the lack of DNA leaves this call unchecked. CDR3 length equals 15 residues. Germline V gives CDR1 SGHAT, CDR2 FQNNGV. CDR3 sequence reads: CASSLGAGASNEQYF.

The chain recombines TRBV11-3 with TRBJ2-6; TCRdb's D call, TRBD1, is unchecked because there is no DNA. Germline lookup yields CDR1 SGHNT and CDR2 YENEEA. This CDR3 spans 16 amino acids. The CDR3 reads CASSHRERSGANVLTF.

CDR3 in amino acids: CASSSGTGEDTQYF. The rearrangement uses TRBV7-7 and TRBJ2-3; TCRdb calls TRBD1, which cannot be checked without DNA. Per germline, CDR1 SSHAT and CDR2 FNYEAQ (reference sequence). The CDR3 extends over 14 amino acids.

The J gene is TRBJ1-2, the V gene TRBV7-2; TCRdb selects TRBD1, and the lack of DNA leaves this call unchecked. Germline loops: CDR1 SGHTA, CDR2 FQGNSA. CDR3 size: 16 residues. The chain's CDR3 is CASSPNRGYINYGYTF.

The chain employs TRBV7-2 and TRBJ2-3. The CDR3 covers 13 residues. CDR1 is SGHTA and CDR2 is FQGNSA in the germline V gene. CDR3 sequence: CASSRRTTDTQYF.

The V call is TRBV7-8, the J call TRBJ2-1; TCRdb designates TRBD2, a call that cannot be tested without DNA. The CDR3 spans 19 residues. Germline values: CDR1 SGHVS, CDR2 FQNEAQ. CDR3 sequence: CASSLLAGGTMSSYNEQFF.

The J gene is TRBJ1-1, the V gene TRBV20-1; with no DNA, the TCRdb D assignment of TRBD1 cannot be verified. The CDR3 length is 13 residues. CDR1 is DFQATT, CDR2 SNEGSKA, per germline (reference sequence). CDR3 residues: CSAEGQLNTEAFF.

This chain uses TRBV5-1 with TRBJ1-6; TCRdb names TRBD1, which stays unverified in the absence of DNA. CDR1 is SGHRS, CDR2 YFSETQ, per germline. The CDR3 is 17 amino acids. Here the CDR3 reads CASSLRDRASYNSPLHF.

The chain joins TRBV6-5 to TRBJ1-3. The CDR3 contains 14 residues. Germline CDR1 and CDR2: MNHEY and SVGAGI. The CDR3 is CASSWRGSGNTIYF.

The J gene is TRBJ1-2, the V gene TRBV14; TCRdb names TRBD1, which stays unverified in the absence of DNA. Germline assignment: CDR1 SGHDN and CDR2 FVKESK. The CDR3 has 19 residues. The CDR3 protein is CASSQEGLSGRRSHYGYTF.

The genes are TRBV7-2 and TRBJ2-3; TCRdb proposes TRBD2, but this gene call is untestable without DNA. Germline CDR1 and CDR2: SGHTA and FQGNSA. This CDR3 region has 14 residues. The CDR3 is CASSPGLPGDTQYF.

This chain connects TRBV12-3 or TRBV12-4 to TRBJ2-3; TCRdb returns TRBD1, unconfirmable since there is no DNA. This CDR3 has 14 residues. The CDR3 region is CASSFWGSSDTQYF.

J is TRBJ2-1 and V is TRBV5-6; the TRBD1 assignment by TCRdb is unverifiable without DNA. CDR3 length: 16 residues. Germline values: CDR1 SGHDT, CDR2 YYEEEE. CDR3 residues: CASSFEVSRSYNEQFF. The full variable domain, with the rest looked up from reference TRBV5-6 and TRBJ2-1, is DAGVTQSPTHLIKTRGQQVTLRCSPKSGHDTVSWYQQALGQGPQFIFQYYEEEERQRGNFPDRFSGHQFPNYSSELNVNALLLGDSALYLCASSFEVSRSYNEQFFGPGTRLTVL.

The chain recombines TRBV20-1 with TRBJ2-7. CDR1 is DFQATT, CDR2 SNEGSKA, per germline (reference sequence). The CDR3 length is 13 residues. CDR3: CSARDSQSYEQYF.

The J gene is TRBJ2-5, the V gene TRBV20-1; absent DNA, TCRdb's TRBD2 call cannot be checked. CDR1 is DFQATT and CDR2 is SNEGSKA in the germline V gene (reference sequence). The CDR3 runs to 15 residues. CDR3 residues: CSASATSGGAETQYF.

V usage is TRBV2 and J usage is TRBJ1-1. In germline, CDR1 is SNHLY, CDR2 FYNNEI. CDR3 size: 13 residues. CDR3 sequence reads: CASRPTSQAEAFF.

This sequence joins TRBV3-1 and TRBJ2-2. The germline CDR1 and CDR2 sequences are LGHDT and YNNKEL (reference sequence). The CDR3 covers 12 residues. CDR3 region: CASSQRAGELFF.

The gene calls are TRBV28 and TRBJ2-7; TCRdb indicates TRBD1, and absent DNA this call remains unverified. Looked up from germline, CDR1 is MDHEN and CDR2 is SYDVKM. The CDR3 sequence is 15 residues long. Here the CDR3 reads CASSTQEQGKYEQYF.

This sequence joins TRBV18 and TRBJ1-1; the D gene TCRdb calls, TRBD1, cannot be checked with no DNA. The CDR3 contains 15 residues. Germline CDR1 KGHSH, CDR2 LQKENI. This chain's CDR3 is CASSPRPAGNAEAFF. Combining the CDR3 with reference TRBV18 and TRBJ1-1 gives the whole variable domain NAGVMQNPRHLVRRRGQEARLRCSPMKGHSHVYWYRQLPEEGLKFMVYLQKENIIDESGMPKERFSAEFPKEGPSILRIQQVVRGDSAAYFCASSPRPAGNAEAFFGQGTRLTVV.

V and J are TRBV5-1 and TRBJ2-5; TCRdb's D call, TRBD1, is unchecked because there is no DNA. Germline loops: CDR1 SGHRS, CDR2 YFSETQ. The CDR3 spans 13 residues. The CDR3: CASSSVGHPTQYF.

The chain's CDR3 is CASSPYPQTGGSYEQYF. This rearrangement joins TRBV7-8 to TRBJ2-7; TCRdb reports TRBD1, a call that lacks DNA to check it against. The CDR3 contains 17 residues. Per germline, CDR1 SGHVS and CDR2 FQNEAQ.